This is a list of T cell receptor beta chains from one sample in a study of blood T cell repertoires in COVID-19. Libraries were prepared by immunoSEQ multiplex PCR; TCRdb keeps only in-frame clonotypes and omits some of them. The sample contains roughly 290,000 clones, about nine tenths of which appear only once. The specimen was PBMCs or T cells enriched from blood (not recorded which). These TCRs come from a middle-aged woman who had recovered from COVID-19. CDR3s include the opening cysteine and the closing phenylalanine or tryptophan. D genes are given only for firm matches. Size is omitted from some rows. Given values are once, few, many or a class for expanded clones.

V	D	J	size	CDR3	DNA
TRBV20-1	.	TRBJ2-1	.	CSAREYNEQFF	TGCAGTGCCAGGGAATACAATGAGCAGTTCTTC
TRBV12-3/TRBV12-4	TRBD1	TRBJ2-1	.	CASKRQGNNEQFF	TGTGCCAGCAAGCGACAGGGGAACAATGAGCAGTTCTTC
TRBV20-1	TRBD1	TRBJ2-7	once	CSASSTGGIYEQYF	TGCAGTGCTAGTAGCACAGGGGGAATATACGAGCAGTACTTC
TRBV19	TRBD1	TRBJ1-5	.	CASTLTGLSNQPQHF	TGTGCCAGTACCTTGACAGGGCTTAGCAATCAGCCCCAGCATTTT
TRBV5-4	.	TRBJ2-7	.	CASRLDAGLGEQYF	TGTGCCAGCAGATTGGATGCGGGATTGGGCGAGCAGTACTTC
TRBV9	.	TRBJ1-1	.	CASSPLGGGGTEAFF	TGTGCCAGCAGCCCCCTCGGGGGAGGGGGCACTGAAGCTTTCTTT
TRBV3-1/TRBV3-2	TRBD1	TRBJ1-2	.	CASSQRGQGVFGGYTF	TGTGCCAGCAGCCAGCGGGGACAGGGGGTTTTCGGTGGCTACACCTTC
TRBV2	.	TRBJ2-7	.	CASKEDHYEQYF	TGTGCCAGCAAGGAGGACCATTACGAGCAGTACTTC
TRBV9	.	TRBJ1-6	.	CASSVEGLYNSPLHF	TGTGCCAGCAGCGTGGAGGGGCTCTATAATTCACCCCTCCACTTT
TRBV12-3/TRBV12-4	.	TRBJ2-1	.	CASSLGEEQFF	TGTGCCAGCAGTTTAGGCGAGGAGCAGTTCTTC
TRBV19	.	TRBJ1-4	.	CASRTLSGEKLFF	TGTGCCAGTAGGACATTAAGTGGTGAAAAACTGTTTTTT
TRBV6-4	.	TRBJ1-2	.	CASSDSGGTNSYGYTF	TGTGCCAGCAGTGACTCTGGAGGGACTAACTCCTATGGCTACACCTTC
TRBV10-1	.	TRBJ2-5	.	CASSRTKKETQYF	TGCGCCAGCAGCCGGACAAAGAAAGAGACCCAGTACTTC
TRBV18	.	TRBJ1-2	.	CASSPAAQNYGYTF	TGTGCCAGCTCCCCAGCTGCACAGAACTATGGCTACACCTTC
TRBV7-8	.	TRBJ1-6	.	CASSFRSGGRLNSPLHF	TGTGCCAGCAGCTTCCGCAGCGGGGGAAGGCTTAATTCACCCCTCCACTTT
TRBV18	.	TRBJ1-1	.	CASSNRVTPEAFF	TGTGCCAGCTCAAACAGGGTAACTCCTGAAGCTTTCTTT
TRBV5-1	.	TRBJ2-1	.	CASSLFGSPDNEQFF	TGCGCCAGCAGCTTGTTCGGGAGTCCGGACAATGAGCAGTTCTTC
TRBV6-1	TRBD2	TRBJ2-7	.	CASSDPGLAFYEQYF	TGTGCCAGCAGTGACCCGGGACTAGCCTTTTACGAGCAGTACTTC
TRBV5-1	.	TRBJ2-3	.	CASSFSRERSTDTQYF	TGCGCCAGCAGCTTCAGTAGGGAGCGGAGCACAGATACGCAGTATTTT
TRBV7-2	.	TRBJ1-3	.	CASSGQPGNTIYF	TGTGCCAGCAGCGGCCAACCTGGAAACACCATATATTTT
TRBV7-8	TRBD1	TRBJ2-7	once	CASSRQISGGYEQYF	TGTGCCAGCAGCAGACAGATTTCAGGGGGCTACGAGCAGTACTTC
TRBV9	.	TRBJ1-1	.	CASSVGHTGNTEAFF	TGTGCCAGCAGCGTGGGACATACTGGGAACACTGAAGCTTTCTTT
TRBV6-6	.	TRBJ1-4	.	CASSALPGGEKLFF	TGTGCCAGCAGTGCGCTACCGGGGGGTGAAAAACTGTTTTTT
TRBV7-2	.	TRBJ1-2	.	CASSLKAPGVVGNYGYTF	TGTGCCAGCAGCTTAAAGGCCCCCGGGGTCGTGGGGAACTATGGCTACACCTTC
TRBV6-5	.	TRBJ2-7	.	CASSLTISYEQYF	TGTGCCAGCAGCTTAACAATCTCCTACGAGCAGTACTTC
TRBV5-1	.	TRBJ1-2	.	CASSTQGLGGYTF	TGCGCCAGCAGCACGCAGGGGCTCGGGGGCTACACCTTC
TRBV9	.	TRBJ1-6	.	CASSVQPGTPGLSPLHF	TGTGCCAGCAGCGTCCAGCCCGGGACACCCGGCTTGTCACCCCTCCACTTT
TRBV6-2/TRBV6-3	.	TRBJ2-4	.	CASSLINSKDIQYF	TGTGCCAGCAGTTTAATAAACTCCAAAGACATTCAGTACTTC
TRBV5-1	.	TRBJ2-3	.	CASSLETPGTDTQYF	TGCGCCAGCAGCTTGGAGACACCAGGCACAGATACGCAGTATTTT
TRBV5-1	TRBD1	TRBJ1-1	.	CASSPRTGQSGTEAFF	TGCGCCAGCAGCCCGCGGACAGGGCAAAGTGGCACTGAAGCTTTCTTT
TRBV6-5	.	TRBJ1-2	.	CASGQIPYGYTF	TGTGCCAGCGGTCAGATTCCCTATGGCTACACCTTC
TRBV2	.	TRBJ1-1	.	CASSRTGGEAFF	TGTGCCAGCAGCCGGACGGGGGGGGAAGCTTTCTTT
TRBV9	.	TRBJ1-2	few	CASSSRAHGDFYGYTF	TGTGCCAGCAGCAGCCGGGCCCACGGGGACTTCTATGGCTACACCTTC
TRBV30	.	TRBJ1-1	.	CAWRSGPNTEAFF	TGTGCCTGGAGATCAGGGCCGAACACTGAAGCTTTCTTT
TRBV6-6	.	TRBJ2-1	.	CASSRRDFSDNEQFF	TGTGCCAGCAGTCGCCGGGACTTCTCGGACAATGAGCAGTTCTTC
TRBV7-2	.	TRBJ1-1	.	CASSLERGTEAFF	TGTGCCAGCAGCTTAGAACGGGGCACTGAAGCTTTCTTT
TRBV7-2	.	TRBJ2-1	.	CASSRPGSLEQFF	TGTGCCAGCAGCCGACCCGGGAGTCTTGAGCAGTTCTTC
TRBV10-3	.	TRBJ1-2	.	CAISEGGYGYTF	TGTGCCATCAGTGAGGGCGGCTATGGCTACACCTTC
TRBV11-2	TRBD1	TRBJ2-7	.	CASSPGRGQGTF	TGTGCCAGCAGCCCAGGTAGGGGACAGGGGACCTTC
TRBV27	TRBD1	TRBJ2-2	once	CASSFRPGQGAGELFF	TGTGCCAGCAGTTTTCGGCCGGGACAGGGGGCCGGGGAGCTGTTTTTT
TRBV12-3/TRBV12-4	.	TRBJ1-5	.	CASRLGGEQPQHF	TGTGCCAGCAGATTGGGGGGAGAGCAGCCCCAGCATTTT
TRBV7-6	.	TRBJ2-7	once	CASSSNEGAAYEQYF	TGTGCCAGCAGCTCCAACGAAGGAGCCGCCTACGAGCAGTACTTC
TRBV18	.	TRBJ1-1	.	CASSPLPRGGATEAFF	TGTGCCAGCTCACCACTCCCGAGAGGGGGTGCCACTGAAGCTTTCTTT
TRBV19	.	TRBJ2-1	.	CASSRRGLYNEQFF	TGTGCCAGTAGTAGGAGGGGTCTCTACAATGAGCAGTTCTTC
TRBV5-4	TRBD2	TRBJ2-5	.	CASSLVGAGVFIEYF	TGTGCCAGCAGCTTGGTTGGAGCGGGAGTTTTTATCGAGTACTTC
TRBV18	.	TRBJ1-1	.	CASSPTTKNTEAFF	TGTGCCAGCTCACCAACCACTAAGAACACTGAAGCTTTCTTT
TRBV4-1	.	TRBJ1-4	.	CASSRTTATNEKLFF	TGCGCCAGCAGCAGGACGACAGCAACTAATGAAAAACTGTTTTTT
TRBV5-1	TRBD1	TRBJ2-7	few	CASSSYDRDRAYEQYF	TGCGCCAGCAGCTCGTATGACCGGGACAGAGCCTACGAGCAGTACTTC
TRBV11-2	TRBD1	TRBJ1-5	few	CASSLTGGNQPQHF	TGTGCCAGCAGCTTGACAGGGGGCAATCAGCCCCAGCATTTT
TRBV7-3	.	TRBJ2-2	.	CASSLVSANTGELFF	TGTGCCAGCAGCTTAGTTAGCGCCAACACCGGGGAGCTGTTTTTT
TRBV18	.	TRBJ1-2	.	CASSPNDSSYGYTF	TGTGCCAGCTCACCAAATGACAGTTCCTATGGCTACACCTTC